The next 27 T cell receptor beta chains were all read from a single sample in a study of identical twins. TCRdb independently ran MiXCR on the 5' RACE reads; one entry per CDR3 protein. Of 450,000 to 500,000 distinct CDR3 sequences detected, around 15% appear once; the ten largest clones hold about 0.94%. These records were also assigned to another study, of yellow fever vaccine responses in identical twins.

The sequencing input was CD4+ T cells sorted from blood. The receptors come from a young woman in good health.

This clonotype was counted only a few times. The chain combines TRBV12-3 or TRBV12-4 with TRBJ1-1, with no clear D. The CDR3 has 14 residues. V shed 4 bases and J shed 1 base, with 10 bases lying between them. The DNA of the CDR3 is TGTGCCAGCAGTTCGCGCCCATCGAACACTGAAGCTTTCTTT. Translation: CASSSRPSNTEAFF.

Only a few counts were recorded for this clonotype. This chain joins TRBV14 and TRBJ2-1; weak D call: TRBD1 (5 bases). V lost 0 bases to trimming and J lost 9 bases, with 9 bases between them. Germline V gene lookup returns CDR1 SGHDN and CDR2 FVKESK. The length of the CDR3 is 13 residues. The CDR3 sequence is CASSQEGVSEQFF. CDR3 DNA sequence: TGTGCCAGCAGCCAAGAAGGGGTCAGTGAGCAGTTCTTC.

The chain couples TRBV5-1 to TRBJ2-7; a weak D match, TRBD2 (6 bases). CDR3 length: 16 residues. The germline CDR1 and CDR2 sequences are SGHRS and YFSETQ. V was clipped by 0 bases and J by 3 bases, with 16 bases between them. The CDR3 region has the DNA TGCGCCAGCAGCTTGGGCATGGTAGGAGCGGGCTACGAGCAGTACTTC. Its protein product is CASSLGMVGAGYEQYF. Filled out from reference TRBV5-1 and TRBJ2-7, the complete variable domain reads KAGVTQTPRYLIKTRGQQVTLSCSPISGHRSVSWYQQTPGQGLQFLFEYFSETQRNKGNFPGRFSGRQFSNSRSEMNVSTLELGDSALYLCASSLGMVGAGYEQYFGPGTRLTVT.

This clonotype has more than one count but fewer than ten. The chain has TRBV5-1 and TRBJ2-7, with 7 bases aligning to TRBD2. The germline V gene has CDR1 SGHRS and CDR2 YFSETQ. The CDR3 runs 15 residues. V was pared by 4 bases and J by 2 bases, with 9 bases of the junction left unmatched. CDR3 loop: CASSPAGVGAYEQYF. The DNA for the CDR3 is TGCGCCAGCAGCCCCGCGGGGGTGGGGGCCTACGAGCAGTACTTC.

This clonotype was detected only a few times. The chain has TRBV12-3 or TRBV12-4 and TRBJ2-1; 9 nucleotides line up with TRBD1. The CDR3 length is 13 residues. The trim removed 6 bases at V and 7 bases at J, leaving 4 bases unmatched. CDR3 DNA sequence: TGTGCCAGCAGAAGGACAGGGGAAAATGAGCAGTTCTTC. It encodes CASRRTGENEQFF.

This clonotype was picked up a small number of times. The chain recombines TRBV20-1 with TRBJ2-1; 10 bases agree with TRBD2. CDR3 length: 20 residues. After removal of 1 base from V and 1 base from J, the junction contained 16 bases not matched to a gene. Germline V lookup: CDR1 DFQATT, CDR2 SNEGSKA (reference sequence). The CDR3 bases are TGCAGTGCTAGAGGGACAGCCCGTAAAAGCGGGGGGGTTTCCTACAATGAGCAGTTCTTC. Translation gives CSARGTARKSGGVSYNEQFF.

This clonotype was recorded many times. The chain employs TRBV5-1 and TRBJ2-3; possibly TRBD1 or TRBD2 for D (5 bases each). Looked up from germline, CDR1 is SGHRS and CDR2 is YFSETQ. V was pared by 4 bases and J by 0 bases, with 9 bases between. The CDR3 is 14 amino acids. This CDR3 reads CASSLRDSTDTQYF. CDR3 nucleotides: TGCGCCAGCAGCCTGAGGGACAGCACAGATACGCAGTATTTT.

The chain uses TRBV5-1 and TRBJ2-3; tentatively, D is TRBD1 (6 bases). The J call could be wrong; TRBJ1-5 is a better fit for the DNA end. In germline, CDR1 is SGHRS, CDR2 YFSETQ. The CDR3 has 16 residues. The DNA for the CDR3 is TGCGCCAGCAGCTTGAGTAGCGGGGGCCCCCGGGATACGCAGCATTTT. It specifies CASSLSSGGPRDTQHF.

Only a few counts were recorded for this clonotype. The chain employs TRBV29-1 and TRBJ1-1; possibly TRBD1 for D (5 bases). Trimming left V 4 bases short and J 8 bases short, with 17 bases between. Germline lookup yields CDR1 SQVTM and CDR2 ANQGSEA. The CDR3 loop spans 13 amino acids. The CDR3 sequence is CSVGPIGQGEAFF. The CDR3 coding sequence is TGCAGCGTTGGCCCAATAGGTCAGGGAGAAGCTTTCTTT. Full variable domain (remainder filled in from reference TRBV29-1 and TRBJ1-1): SAVISQKPSRDICQRGTSLTIQCQVDSQVTMMFWYRQQPGQSLTLIATANQGSEATYESGFVIDKFPISRPNLTFSTLTVSNMSPEDSSIYLCSVGPIGQGEAFFGQGTRLTVV.

In this sample, this clonotype turned up many times. V gene TRBV20-1 combines with J gene TRBJ1-2, with D possibly TRBD1 on 5 matching bases. The CDR3 is 11 residues long. From germline, CDR1 is DFQATT and CDR2 SNEGSKA (reference sequence). The V gene lost 6 bases and the J gene lost 5 bases, with 10 bases spanning the gap. CDR3 sequence (DNA): TGCAGTGCGTTGACAGAGTATGGCTACACCTTC. It specifies CSALTEYGYTF.

J is TRBJ2-5 and V is TRBV9; 8 nucleotides line up with TRBD1. CDR3 length: 17 amino acids. Germline CDR1 and CDR2: SGDLS and YYNGEE. Germline trimming cut 0 bases from V and 5 bases from J; bases unmatched to any gene: 12. CDR3 nucleotides: TGTGCCAGCAGCGTAGATGAGGCAGGGGGCCTCCGGGAGACCCAGTACTTC. This encodes CASSVDEAGGLRETQYF.

V gene TRBV29-1 combines with J gene TRBJ2-3, with 11 bases identical to TRBD2. Germline V CDR1 and CDR2: SQVTM, ANQGSEA. V lost 4 bases, J lost 4 bases, and 13 bases stayed unmatched. The CDR3 has 17 amino acids. The CDR3 protein is CSVGGKLSGRVADTQYF. DNA for the CDR3: TGCAGCGTTGGGGGGAAGCTTAGCGGGAGGGTCGCAGATACGCAGTATTTT.

A few counts support this clonotype. One end of the junction fails to match germline, which may point to a read error. J is TRBJ2-1 and V is TRBV25-1; D is uncertain. Germline V gene sequence: CDR1 MGHDK, CDR2 SYGVNS. The CDR3 loop spans 13 amino acids. The CDR3 nucleotides read TGTGCCAGCAGGGAATACCGAAACAATGAGCAGTTCTTC. Its translation is CASREYRNNEQFF. Full variable domain (missing parts from reference TRBV25-1 and TRBJ2-1): EADIYQTPRYLVIGTGKKITLECSQTMGHDKMYWYQQDPGMELHLIHYSYGVNSTEKGDLSSESTVSRIRTEHFPLTLESARPSHTSQYLCASREYRNNEQFFGPGTRLTVL.

The gene calls are TRBV5-6 and TRBJ2-7, with 8 bases lining up with TRBD2. J lost 3 bases, V lost 5 bases, and 4 bases had no gene match. This CDR3 is 13 amino acids long. Per the germline V gene, CDR1 is SGHDT and CDR2 is YYEEEE. The CDR3 DNA sequence: TGTGCCAGCAGTGGAGCGGGAGTCTACGAGCAGTACTTC. Amino acid sequence: CASSGAGVYEQYF.

This clonotype was counted ten times or more. The CDR3 reads CASSGLAGDEQFF. Here the CDR3 DNA reads TGTGCCAGCAGCGGACTAGCGGGGGATGAGCAGTTCTTC. The rearrangement links TRBV12-3 or TRBV12-4 to TRBJ2-1; 13 nucleotides line up with TRBD2. The CDR3 is 13 residues long. With 6 bases clipped from V and 8 bases from J, the junction kept 1 base outside the gene matches.

J is TRBJ2-1 and V is TRBV5-4, with 8 bases identical to TRBD2. This CDR3 has 15 residues. Germline V CDR1 and CDR2: SGHNT, YYREEE (reference sequence). J lost 6 bases, V lost 5 bases, and 10 bases had no gene match. In nucleotides, the CDR3 is TGTGCCAGCAGGACGCGGGGGGCCGGGGGCAATGAGCAGTTCTTC. Translated, it gives CASRTRGAGGNEQFF.

The gene calls are TRBV5-1 and TRBJ2-5, with D hard to call. CDR3 length: 12 amino acids. Germline V lookup: CDR1 SGHRS, CDR2 YFSETQ. Deletions cut 1 base from V and 5 bases from J, with 6 bases between. The CDR3 sequence is CASSLILETQYF. The CDR3 DNA reads as TGCGCCAGCAGCTTGATCCTTGAGACCCAGTACTTC.

This chain uses TRBV12-5 with TRBJ2-5; possible D gene TRBD1, 5 bases. The ends were cut back, 4 bases at V and 4 bases at J, with 7 bases in the middle. The CDR3 sequence is 12 residues long. Per the germline V gene, CDR1 is LGHNT and CDR2 is FRNRAP. In nucleotides, the CDR3 is TGTGCTAGTGGTTCCAGGGTAGAGACCCAGTACTTC. This sequence encodes CASGSRVETQYF.

The rearrangement joins TRBV20-1 to TRBJ1-1, with 12 bases aligning to TRBD1. Germline V gives CDR1 DFQATT, CDR2 SNEGSKA (reference sequence). The V segment lost 3 bases and the J segment 0 bases; nucleotides outside the gene matches: 5. This CDR3 contains 16 residues. CDR3 sequence reads: CSARPGTGGMNTEAFF. The DNA of the CDR3 is TGCAGTGCTAGGCCCGGGACAGGGGGCATGAACACTGAAGCTTTCTTT.

There are a few counts of this clonotype. The chain couples TRBV6-1 to TRBJ1-2; weak D call: TRBD1 (5 bases). V lost 6 bases, J lost 2 bases, and 16 bases lay in between. The CDR3 has 15 residues. The germline V gene encodes CDR1 MNHNS and CDR2 SASEGT. This CDR3 reads CASRPDSIPNYGYTF. DNA for the CDR3: TGTGCCAGCAGACCCGACAGTATCCCCAACTATGGCTACACCTTC.

The chain joins TRBV5-1 to TRBJ2-7; D might be TRBD1 (5 bases). The CDR3 loop spans 15 amino acids. V was trimmed by 5 bases and J by 0 bases, leaving 15 bases between them. The germline V gene encodes CDR1 SGHRS and CDR2 YFSETQ. The CDR3 DNA reads as TGCGCCAGCAGACCTACAGGCCGAGACTCCTACGAGCAGTACTTC. Its protein product is CASRPTGRDSYEQYF.

Ten or more counts support this clonotype. V and J are TRBV7-3 and TRBJ2-1; D may be TRBD1 or TRBD2 (5 bases each). The germline gives CDR1 SGHTA, CDR2 FQGTGA. Trimming took off 0 bases at V and 8 bases at J, with 8 bases between the two ends. This CDR3 is built from 13 residues. The CDR3: CASSLTRGHEQFF. CDR3 nucleotide sequence: TGTGCCAGCAGCTTAACCCGGGGCCATGAGCAGTTCTTC.

This clonotype was detected a few times. The chain links TRBV6-1 to TRBJ2-2; tentative D call: TRBD1 (5 bases). The length of the CDR3 is 15 residues. CDR1 and CDR2 from the germline V gene are MNHNS and SASEGT. Between the trimmed V and J ends, which lost 4 bases and 7 bases, there was a span of 16 bases. The CDR3 DNA reads as TGTGCCAGCAGTGCTACGGCAGGGTCGGTCGGGGAGCTGTTTTTT. As protein: CASSATAGSVGELFF.

The chain has TRBV5-1 and TRBJ2-1; 7 bases match TRBD2. The V and J ends lost 4 bases and 3 bases, in that order; junction bases with no gene match: 7. Germline-derived CDR1 and CDR2 are SGHRS and YFSETQ. The CDR3 is made up of 15 amino acids. The CDR3 loop is CASSATSSGYNEQFF. DNA for the CDR3: TGCGCCAGCAGCGCCACTTCTAGCGGCTACAATGAGCAGTTCTTC.

The table lists this clonotype with a few counts. This rearrangement joins TRBV7-8 to TRBJ2-1, with D unresolved. The CDR3 sequence is 13 residues long. Germline V CDR1 and CDR2: SGHVS, FQNEAQ. Trimming took 3 bases from V and 4 from J, leaving 7 bases between them. The CDR3 sequence is CASSFGIYNEQFF. In DNA form, the CDR3 reads TGTGCCAGCAGCTTTGGGATTTACAATGAGCAGTTCTTC.

J is TRBJ2-2 and V is TRBV5-1, with D uncertain. V dropped 1 base and J dropped 6 bases, with 7 bases sitting between them. From germline, CDR1 is SGHRS and CDR2 YFSETQ. This CDR3 has 13 residues. CDR3 in amino acids: CASSLNYPGELFF. The CDR3 nucleotides are TGCGCCAGCAGCTTGAACTATCCCGGGGAGCTGTTTTTT.

The genes are TRBV28 and TRBJ2-1; TRBD1 aligns across 10 bases. This CDR3 contains 15 residues. Trimming cost V 0 bases and J 8 bases; bases outside gene matches: 4. CDR1 MDHEN and CDR2 SYDVKM come from the germline V gene. The CDR3 sequence: CASSLWGTGVYEQFF. As DNA, the CDR3 is TGTGCCAGCAGTTTATGGGGGACAGGGGTTTATGAGCAGTTCTTC.